Presented here are 23 T cell receptor beta chains from one specimen sequenced in a study of T cell responses to AZD1222 COVID-19 vaccine. Profiling relied on immunoSEQ multiplex PCR, and the TCRdb table lists in-frame clones only, not all of them. The table shows about 97,000 clones, with around 88% occurring only once. The sample consisted of peripheral blood, taken on day 0 of AZD1222 vaccination. Every receptor here comes from an adult in good health.

The chain links TRBV5-6 to TRBJ2-7; TRBD2 matches 11 bases. Trimming took 7 bases from V and 7 from J; bases not matched to a gene: 13. This CDR3 comprises 15 residues. CDR1 SGHDT and CDR2 YYEEEE come from the germline V gene. The DNA of the CDR3 is TGTGCCAGCGGGCGGTACGCGGCTAGCGGGAGGGAGCAGTACTTC. Translation: CASGRYAASGREQYF.

The chain carries TRBV5-1 and TRBJ2-3, with 10 bases lining up with TRBD2. This CDR3 region has 15 residues. With V trimmed by 4 bases and J by 4 bases, 6 bases remained unmatched. Germline V gene data show CDR1 as SGHRS and CDR2 as YFSETQ. CDR3 protein: CASSASGRSADTQYF. CDR3 nucleotide sequence: TGCGCCAGCAGCGCTAGCGGGAGATCTGCAGATACGCAGTATTTT.

The V call is TRBV6-5, the J call TRBJ2-3; D unclear. The CDR3 is 11 amino acids. The V and J ends lost 6 bases and 10 bases respectively, with 11 bases between them. Germline-derived CDR1 and CDR2 are MNHEY and SVGAGI. The CDR3 DNA sequence: TGTGCCAGCAGATCTCTTGAGGCGCAGTATTTT. It is translated as CASRSLEAQYF.

The chain joins TRBV5-6 to TRBJ2-7; D ambiguous. The ends were cut back, 1 base at V and 3 bases at J, with 8 bases in the middle. This CDR3 is built from 13 residues. Germline lookup yields CDR1 SGHDT and CDR2 YYEEEE. The CDR3 spells CASSLPENYEQYF. The CDR3 nucleotides are TGTGCCAGCAGCTTGCCAGAGAACTACGAGCAGTACTTC.

The chain is built from TRBV2 and TRBJ2-1, with a weak D call TRBD2 (6 bases). The V end lost 3 bases, the J end lost 8 bases, and 17 bases lay between the germline ends. The CDR3 consists of 15 residues. Looked up from germline, CDR1 is SNHLY and CDR2 is FYNNEI. CDR3 DNA sequence: TGTGCCAGCAGTGACGGGAGAGGGCCCGGGGATGAGCAGTTCTTC. It is translated as CASSDGRGPGDEQFF.

The V gene is TRBV7-6, the J gene TRBJ1-6; D is uncertain. V was trimmed by 2 bases and J by 6 bases, leaving 5 bases between them. This CDR3 comprises 13 residues. Germline V gene lookup returns CDR1 SGHVS and CDR2 FNYEAQ. The CDR3 loop is CASSLLINSPLHF. In DNA form, the CDR3 reads TGTGCCAGCAGCTTACTTATTAATTCACCCCTCCACTTT.

This chain joins TRBV6-2 or TRBV6-3 and TRBJ2-3; no reliable D call. This CDR3 is built from 15 residues. Germline-derived CDR1 and CDR2 are MNHEY and SVGEGT. V was pared by 6 bases and J by 6 bases, with 19 bases between. The CDR3 sequence is CASSHQTLGIDTQYF. The CDR3 DNA reads TGTGCCAGCAGCCACCAGACCCTTGGGATTGATACGCAGTATTTT.

The V call is TRBV27, the J call TRBJ2-1; the match to TRBD2 covers 7 bases. The CDR3 consists of 17 residues. Germline CDR1 is MNHEY and CDR2 is SMNVEV (reference sequence). Germline trimming cut 5 bases from V and 7 bases from J; bases unmatched to any gene: 17. This chain's CDR3 is CASSGGGGGSPGNEQFF. The CDR3 DNA reads TGTGCCAGCAGTGGGGGAGGCGGGGGTTCCCCGGGGAATGAGCAGTTCTTC.

The CDR3 nucleotides are TGTGCCAGCAGTCCCCGGACAGGGATCCACGGCTACACCTTC. Its translation is CASSPRTGIHGYTF. The J gene is TRBJ1-2, the V gene TRBV6-4, with TRBD1 identical over 8 bases. Per germline, CDR1 MRHNA and CDR2 SNTAGT. The CDR3 contains 14 residues. V lost 5 bases, J lost 8 bases, and 10 bases stayed unmatched.

CDR3 in DNA: TGCGCCAGCAGCCTGGAGGGGGCGCGGGCCAAAAACATTCAGTACTTC. Its protein product is CASSLEGARAKNIQYF. The V and J genes are TRBV5-1 and TRBJ2-4; perhaps TRBD1 as D (7 bases). Germline values: CDR1 SGHRS, CDR2 YFSETQ. V lost 4 bases and J lost 1, with 15 bases in between. The CDR3 contains 16 residues.

The rearrangement links TRBV9 to TRBJ1-3; possible D gene TRBD1, 5 bases. V dropped 2 bases and J dropped 6 bases, with 12 bases sitting between them. Germline CDR1 and CDR2: SGDLS and YYNGEE. The CDR3 consists of 14 residues. This CDR3 is CASSVSGSKNTIYF. CDR3 bases: TGTGCCAGCAGCGTGTCAGGGAGTAAAAACACCATATATTTT.

The rearrangement uses TRBV19 and TRBJ1-3; D is perhaps TRBD1 (5 bases). Looked up from germline, CDR1 is LNHDA and CDR2 is SQIVND (reference sequence). V was trimmed by 5 bases and J by 0 bases, leaving 11 bases between them. The CDR3 is 15 residues long. DNA of the CDR3: TGTGCCAGTAGTCGCGGGGGATCCTCTGGAAACACCATATATTTT. Its protein is CASSRGGSSGNTIYF.

The V gene is TRBV7-9, the J gene TRBJ2-3, with TRBD2 as a possible D gene (6 bases). The CDR3 loop spans 14 amino acids. Trimming removed 4 bases from V and 1 base from J, with 9 bases in between. Germline-derived CDR1 and CDR2 are SEHNR and FQNEAQ (reference sequence). CDR3 region: CASSSGTRTDTQYF. In DNA, the CDR3 is TGTGCCAGCAGCTCCGGGACTCGCACAGATACGCAGTATTTT.

The J gene is TRBJ2-1, the V gene TRBV9; D may be TRBD1 (7 bases). The germline gives CDR1 SGDLS, CDR2 YYNGEE. Trimming pared 0 bases from V and 7 bases from J, leaving 14 bases between. The CDR3 covers 15 residues. The CDR3 reads CASSVAGGLGNEQFF. CDR3 nucleotide sequence: TGTGCCAGCAGCGTAGCAGGGGGGCTCGGGAATGAGCAGTTCTTC.

The chain employs TRBV11-2 and TRBJ2-3; possibly TRBD2 for D (6 bases). The CDR3 extends over 15 amino acids. V was pared by 1 base and J by 2 bases, with 10 bases between. Germline V gene lookup returns CDR1 SGHAT and CDR2 FQNNGV. The CDR3 nucleotides read TGTGCCAGCAGCTTAGTGGGACTCCCCACAGATACGCAGTATTTT. Encoded protein: CASSLVGLPTDTQYF.

This chain uses TRBV19 with TRBJ1-1, with a tentative D call TRBD1 (5 bases). The germline gives CDR1 LNHDA, CDR2 SQIVND (reference sequence). V lost 6 bases to trimming and J lost 2 bases, with 19 bases between them. CDR3 length: 16 residues. CDR3 coding DNA: TGTGCCAGTAGCACTAATTCGAGGACATATAACACTGAAGCTTTCTTT. It is translated as CASSTNSRTYNTEAFF.

The V call is TRBV20-1, the J call TRBJ1-1; no firm D call. The CDR3 consists of 11 residues. V was shortened by 3 bases and J by 10 bases, with 12 bases between the two germline ends. Per the germline V gene, CDR1 is DFQATT and CDR2 is SNEGSKA (reference sequence). CDR3 coding DNA: TGCAGTGCTAGTGAGATCGTTGGAGCTTTCTTT. Amino acid sequence: CSASEIVGAFF.

This sequence joins TRBV3-1 (or the pseudogene TRBV3-2) and TRBJ1-2, with TRBD1 matching over 8 bases. The V gene end was trimmed by 3 bases and the J gene end by 4 bases; junction bases not matched to a gene: 4. This CDR3 spans 14 amino acids. Germline CDR1 LGHDT, CDR2 YNNKEL (reference sequence). CDR3 nucleotides: TGTGCCAGCAGCCAGGGACAGGAGGTCTATGGCTACACCTTC. Its translation is CASSQGQEVYGYTF.

The chain employs TRBV2 and TRBJ1-3, with D perhaps TRBD1 (6 bases). The CDR3 consists of 14 residues. Trimming left V 5 bases short and J 2 bases short, with 10 bases between. Germline V lookup: CDR1 SNHLY, CDR2 FYNNEI. The CDR3, as DNA: TGTGCCAGCAGTTACCAGGGGACTGGAAACACCATATATTTT. Its translation is CASSYQGTGNTIYF. The complete variable domain, with remaining parts taken from reference TRBV2 and TRBJ1-3, reads EPEVTQTPSHQVTQMGQEVILRCVPISNHLYFYWYRQILGQKVEFLVSFYNNEISEKSEIFDDQFSVERPDGSNFTLKIRSTKLEDSAMYFCASSYQGTGNTIYFGEGSWLTVV.

The rearrangement joins TRBV19 to TRBJ1-4; D may be TRBD1 (6 bases). The V gene's germline CDR1 is LNHDA and CDR2 SQIVND (reference sequence). Trimming removed 6 bases from V and 8 bases from J, with 16 bases in between. The CDR3 is 14 residues long. This CDR3 is CASSWTAEGEKLFF. In DNA form, the CDR3 reads TGTGCCAGTAGCTGGACAGCCGAGGGAGAAAAACTGTTTTTT.

The chain links TRBV9 to TRBJ2-3; D assignment may be TRBD1 or TRBD2 (6 bases each). The V and J ends lost 4 bases and 0 bases respectively, with 15 bases between them. Per the germline V gene, CDR1 is SGDLS and CDR2 is YYNGEE. The CDR3 consists of 16 residues. The DNA of the CDR3 is TGTGCCAGCAGCTCCCGGGGGCTCTTGAGCACAGATACGCAGTATTTT. Translation: CASSSRGLLSTDTQYF.

The rearrangement joins TRBV19 to TRBJ2-7; 8 bases map to TRBD1. The CDR3 covers 14 residues. With 6 bases clipped from V and 2 bases from J, the junction kept 6 bases outside the gene matches. Germline V gives CDR1 LNHDA, CDR2 SQIVND (reference sequence). Written as DNA, the CDR3 is TGTGCCAGTAGCAGAGGACAGGGTGCCTACGAGCAGTACTTC. Its translation is CASSRGQGAYEQYF.

The chain joins TRBV2 to TRBJ2-1, with TRBD2 identical over 14 bases. This CDR3 comprises 16 residues. Per the germline V gene, CDR1 is SNHLY and CDR2 is FYNNEI. V trimming: 4 bases; J trimming: 9 bases; junction bases outside the gene matches: 8. CDR3 nucleotides: TGTGCCAGCAGTGGAGGGACTAGCGGGAGTGGGGGTGAGCAGTTCTTC. This translates into CASSGGTSGSGGEQFF.